What follows are 21 T cell receptor beta chains derived from one specimen sequenced in a study of human thymus T cells. Some clones are missing from TCRdb's copy, which holds only in-frame ones; the method was immunoSEQ multiplex PCR. In the table there are about 78,000 clones, just over 95% of which are singletons. It was from resections taken during corrective heart surgery that the thymus tissue came. Sequenced: thymus tissue. All receptors come from a boy in the first two years of life with a congenital heart defect but otherwise immunologically healthy.

This clone was seen just once. This sequence joins TRBV18 and TRBJ2-3; no firm D call. Germline CDR1 and CDR2: KGHSH and LQKENI. The CDR3 sequence is 15 residues long. The V end lost 4 bases, the J end lost 1 base, and 12 bases lay between the germline ends. The CDR3 region is CASSQDPGGTDTQYF. The CDR3 nucleotides are TGTGCCAGCTCACAGGACCCAGGAGGCACAGATACGCAGTATTTT. Based on the CDR3 plus reference TRBV18 and TRBJ2-3, the full variable domain is NAGVMQNPRHLVRRRGQEARLRCSPMKGHSHVYWYRQLPEEGLKFMVYLQKENIIDESGMPKERFSAEFPKEGPSILRIQQVVRGDSAAYFCASSQDPGGTDTQYFGPGTRLTVL.

This clone was detected only once. The rearrangement links TRBV18 to TRBJ2-7; TRBD2 matches 7 bases. Losses at the gene ends were 3 bases for V and 4 bases for J; bases not matched to a gene: 6. The V gene's germline CDR1 is KGHSH and CDR2 LQKENI. The CDR3 spans 14 residues. CDR3 amino acids: CASSPRREQYEQYF. The CDR3 nucleotides read TGTGCCAGCTCACCGCGGCGGGAGCAGTACGAGCAGTACTTC.

The chain combines TRBV5-1 with TRBJ2-4, with D possibly being TRBD2 (6 bases). The CDR3 has 16 amino acids. CDR1 is SGHRS, CDR2 YFSETQ, per germline. V lost 1 base and J lost 2, with 13 bases in between. The CDR3 nucleotides read TGCGCCAGCAGCTTGCCCGAGAGGACTACCAAAAACATTCAGTACTTC. It specifies CASSLPERTTKNIQYF.

This chain connects TRBV5-1 to TRBJ2-7, with D perhaps TRBD2 (6 bases). Trimming shortened V by 0 bases and J by 2 bases, and 18 bases separated the two germline ends. CDR3 length: 17 residues. Germline values: CDR1 SGHRS, CDR2 YFSETQ. The CDR3 bases are TGCGCCAGCAGCTTGGGGCCCGGGACTCACCGGACCTACGAGCAGTACTTC. Residues: CASSLGPGTHRTYEQYF.

The chain couples TRBV9 to TRBJ2-3, with a tentative D call TRBD2 (5 bases). The CDR3 is 16 amino acids. Germline CDR1 reads SGDLS; CDR2 reads YYNGEE. V was trimmed by 0 bases and J by 5 bases, leaving 16 bases between them. The CDR3 region is CASSVASKGSLDTQYF. DNA of the CDR3: TGTGCCAGCAGCGTAGCTAGCAAGGGATCCCTAGATACGCAGTATTTT.

The genes are TRBV5-6 and TRBJ1-2, with 12 bases aligning to TRBD1. V gave up 4 bases and J gave up 4 bases; unmatched junction bases: 2. The CDR3 spans 14 residues. CDR1 and CDR2 (germline): SGHDT, YYEEEE. CDR3 amino acids: CASSPGQGAYGYTF. Written as DNA, the CDR3 is TGTGCCAGCAGCCCGGGACAGGGGGCCTATGGCTACACCTTC.

This chain connects TRBV7-2 to TRBJ1-2, with TRBD1 matching over 7 bases. Germline V gene sequence: CDR1 SGHTA, CDR2 FQGNSA. The CDR3 consists of 16 residues. The junction had 17 bases not matched to a gene; V was cut back by 5 bases and J by 8 bases. As DNA, the CDR3 is TGTGCCAGCAGCCACTTAGGGGAGGGAGCAGGGGGAGGCTACACCTTC. This sequence encodes CASSHLGEGAGGGYTF.

In its sample, this clone was seen a few times. The V call is TRBV28, the J call TRBJ1-1, with D possibly being TRBD1 (5 bases). Germline V gives CDR1 MDHEN, CDR2 SYDVKM. V gave up 5 bases and J gave up 0 bases, with 10 bases separating them. The CDR3 loop spans 14 amino acids. CDR3 in DNA: TGTGCCAGCAGTCCCGGGGCCCTGAACACTGAAGCTTTCTTT. It yields the protein CASSPGALNTEAFF.

The rearrangement links TRBV9 to TRBJ1-2, with a possible D match to TRBD1 (6 bases). The V gene's germline CDR1 is SGDLS and CDR2 YYNGEE. V lost 3 bases to trimming and J lost 8 bases, with 23 bases between them. The CDR3 spans 16 residues. CDR3 protein: CASSADPRQEGRGYTF. The DNA for the CDR3 is TGTGCCAGCAGCGCGGACCCGAGACAGGAGGGTCGGGGCTACACCTTC.

This rearrangement joins TRBV7-9 to TRBJ2-5; 7 nucleotides align to TRBD1. With the DNA end fitting TRBJ2-7 better, the J assignment may be wrong. The CDR3 runs 16 residues. Germline V gives CDR1 SEHNR, CDR2 FQNEAQ (reference sequence). The CDR3 coding sequence is TGTGCCAGCAGCTTCCTGGGACAGTCCAACTCCTACGAGCAGTACTTC. Protein sequence: CASSFLGQSNSYEQYF.

V usage is TRBV19 and J usage is TRBJ1-5; a possible D gene is TRBD1 (6 bases). The CDR3 contains 15 residues. The V gene lost 3 bases and the J gene lost 1 base, with 10 bases spanning the gap. Germline V CDR1 and CDR2: LNHDA, SQIVND (reference sequence). CDR3 in amino acids: CASSILDRSNQPQHF. For the CDR3, the DNA is TGTGCCAGTAGTATTTTGGACAGAAGCAATCAGCCCCAGCATTTT.

CDR3 amino acids: CAITHPDHQGDEQYF. In nucleotides, the CDR3 is TGTGCCATCACTCACCCCGACCACCAGGGCGACGAGCAGTACTTC. The chain couples TRBV10-3 to TRBJ2-7; D might be TRBD1 (5 bases). CDR3 size: 15 residues. The germline V gene has CDR1 ENHRY and CDR2 SYGVKD. Deletions cut 7 bases from V and 5 bases from J, with 21 bases between.

The gene calls are TRBV28 and TRBJ2-5, with D hard to call. CDR3 length equals 14 residues. The germline V and J ends were trimmed by 8 bases and 4 bases, with 17 bases remaining between them. Germline V lookup: CDR1 MDHEN, CDR2 SYDVKM. The CDR3 region is CASCLGTTSETQYF. The CDR3 coding sequence is TGTGCCAGCTGCTTAGGAACTACCTCAGAGACCCAGTACTTC.

This clone has only one observation. The chain uses TRBV5-1 and TRBJ1-2; D gene unclear. The V and J ends lost 0 bases and 4 bases respectively, with 10 bases between them. The V gene's germline CDR1 is SGHRS and CDR2 YFSETQ. This CDR3 contains 14 residues. Here the CDR3 reads CASSLGGRTYGYTF. CDR3 coding DNA: TGCGCCAGCAGCTTGGGCGGGCGGACCTATGGCTACACCTTC.

J is TRBJ1-4 and V is TRBV4-1; D gene ambiguous. The CDR3 extends over 16 amino acids. Looked up from germline, CDR1 is MGHRA and CDR2 is YSYEKL. Trimming left V 2 bases short and J 4 bases short, with 14 bases between. CDR3 sequence: CASSQWLRGYNEKLFF. DNA of the CDR3: TGCGCCAGCAGCCAATGGTTGCGCGGATATAATGAAAAACTGTTTTTT.

The CDR3 DNA sequence: TGCGCCAGCAGCCGATTAGGGCAGACTCATCTACCTGCAACTAATGAAAAACTGTTTTTT. The encoded protein is CASSRLGQTHLPATNEKLFF. The rearrangement joins TRBV10-1 to TRBJ1-4; D ambiguous. This CDR3 region has 20 residues. Germline CDR1 and CDR2: WNHNN and SYGVQD (reference sequence). The V end lost 6 bases, the J end lost 0 bases, and 26 bases lay between the germline ends.

As DNA, the CDR3 is TGTGCCAGCAGTGAAAGGATGGCCTGGGACGGCTACACCTTC. Its protein product is CASSERMAWDGYTF. V usage is TRBV6-1 and J usage is TRBJ1-2; TRBD1 is a possible D gene (5 bases). Trimming stripped 2 bases from V and 8 bases from J, with 15 bases between. CDR1 and CDR2 (germline): MNHNS, SASEGT. The CDR3 is 14 amino acids.

The CDR3 DNA reads as TGTGCCAGCAGCCCTAGGGGGGGAAATTTCTACAATGAGCAGTTCTTC. Protein: CASSPRGGNFYNEQFF. V is TRBV27 and J is TRBJ2-1, with D perhaps matching TRBD2 (7 bases). The CDR3 contains 16 residues. Trimming took 6 bases from V and 3 from J, leaving 18 bases between them. Looked up from germline, CDR1 is MNHEY and CDR2 is SMNVEV (reference sequence).

V gene TRBV25-1 combines with J gene TRBJ1-1, with unresolved D. CDR1 and CDR2 from the germline V gene are MGHDK and SYGVNS. This CDR3 has 14 residues. The germline V and J ends were trimmed by 3 bases and 5 bases, with 13 bases remaining between them. CDR3 loop: CASSEEGGETEAFF. The CDR3 DNA sequence: TGTGCCAGCAGTGAGGAGGGAGGTGAGACTGAAGCTTTCTTT.

In its sample, this clone was seen once. The chain combines TRBV12-1 with TRBJ2-5; TRBD2, the table's D call, lacks a check against the DNA. TRBV12-1 is labeled a pseudogene. This CDR3 is 13 amino acids long. CDR3 sequence reads: CASRPDLEETQYF. The CDR3, as DNA: TGTGCCAGCAGACCCGACTTGGAAGAGACCCAGTACTTC.

The V call is TRBV28, the J call TRBJ2-3; 7 bases match TRBD2. V lost 7 bases and J lost 1; bases outside the gene matches: 2. Per the germline V gene, CDR1 is MDHEN and CDR2 is SYDVKM. This CDR3 has 13 residues. The CDR3 DNA follows: TGTGCCAGCACCACTAGCGGCACAGATACGCAGTATTTT. It yields the protein CASTTSGTDTQYF.